Listed here are 17 T cell receptor beta chains from one sample, sequenced in a study of tissue T cells after allogeneic stem cell transplantation. TCRdb's copy holds only in-frame clones and misses some; the assay was immunoSEQ multiplex PCR. The repertoire has several thousand clones, roughly 31% of them found once; the top ten carry 6.5% to 8%. The time point denotes: mouse harvest day 14 after allogeneic transplant. The graft held 10^6 splenic CD5+ T cells and 10^7 T-cell-depleted bone marrow cells. Material: skin. The receptors come from a female BALB/c mouse given C57BL/6 T cells with graft-versus-host disease after an allogeneic hematopoietic cell transplant.

Comments on this clone: Each gene name is a mouse one. The read stops 1 residue short of the end of the CDR3; the missing end is completed from the germline J gene. The V and J genes are TRBV13-3 and TRBJ2-7; D may be TRBD1 (5 bases). Trimming removed 1 base from V and 7 bases from J, with 9 bases in between. Germline values: CDR1 NNHDY, CDR2 SYVADS. The CDR3 length is 12 residues. Partial CDR3 DNA: TGTGCCAGCAGTGATCCAGGGTCCGAACAGTAC. Amino acid sequence: CASSDPGSEQY. The whole CDR3 sequence reads CASSDPGSEQYF.

This clone qualifies as medium-sized. Mouse gene names apply. The read finishes 1 residue shy of the CDR3 end, and the germline J gene is used to complete it. The chain uses TRBV26 and TRBJ1-2; TRBD1 aligns across 10 bases. This CDR3 is built from 15 residues. After removal of 1 base from V and 2 bases from J, the junction contained 1 base not matched to a gene. Germline CDR1 is KGHPV and CDR2 is FQNQEV (reference sequence). The part of the CDR3 DNA that was read is TGTGCCAGCAGTCTGTGGGGACAGGGGAACTCCGACTACACC. Translated: CASSLWGQGNSDYT. The CDR3, in full, reads CASSLWGQGNSDYTF.

This clone was found a few times. Germline and genes here are mouse. The read finishes 1 residue shy of the CDR3 end, and the germline J gene is used to complete it. The chain links TRBV3 to TRBJ2-5, with TRBD2 matching 10 bases. The CDR3 has 14 amino acids. The V gene's germline CDR1 is SNHLY and CDR2 FYNGKV (reference sequence). The trim removed 5 bases at V and 4 bases at J, leaving 3 bases unmatched. This CDR3 reads CASSEGLGKDTQYF. The sequenced CDR3 bases are TGTGCCAGCAGCGAGGGACTGGGGAAAGACACCCAGTAC.

Points on this clone: Genes and germline come from the mouse. The observed sequence ends 1 residue before the CDR3 terminus, with the missing tail filled in from the germline J gene. This chain joins TRBV26 and TRBJ2-3; the D is unclear. V was pared by 5 bases and J by 0 bases, with 6 bases between. Germline CDR1 KGHPV, CDR2 FQNQEV (reference sequence). CDR3 length equals 13 residues. CDR3 DNA (partial): TGTGCCAGCAGTTCTTACAGTGCAGAAACGCTGTAT. Translation: CASSSYSAETLY. The whole CDR3 protein is CASSSYSAETLYF.

By share, this clone counts as medium-sized. Any gene name here is a mouse gene name. The read gets to within 1 residue of the CDR3 end, and the germline J gene fills in the rest. The genes are TRBV29 and TRBJ1-3, with D possibly TRBD1 on 5 matching bases. The CDR3 consists of 15 residues. Trimming cost V 3 bases and J 2 bases, with 11 bases left between them. Per germline, CDR1 MSHET and CDR2 SYDVDS. The covered CDR3 bases are TGTGCTAGCAGTTTGGAGGGGCTTCCTGGAAATACGCTCTAT. As protein: CASSLEGLPGNTLY. The entire CDR3 reads CASSLEGLPGNTLYF.

This clone is classed as medium-sized. Gene labels here are mouse ones. The CDR3 goes on 1 residue after the read ends, and that part is filled in from the germline J gene. V gene TRBV3 combines with J gene TRBJ2-7; 8 nucleotides align to TRBD2. The CDR3 is 14 amino acids. Trimming removed 6 bases from V and 0 bases from J; junction bases left unmatched: 4. The germline gives CDR1 SNHLY, CDR2 FYNGKV (reference sequence). The DNA read from the CDR3 is TGTGCCAGCAGTCGACTGGGGAGCTCCTATGAACAGTAC. It codes for CASSRLGSSYEQY. The entire CDR3 reads CASSRLGSSYEQYF.

By sample share, this clone is medium-sized. Mouse gene names and germline throughout. The sequenced fragment ends 1 residue before the CDR3 boundary, so the rest is inferred from the germline J gene. V usage is TRBV3 and J usage is TRBJ2-7, with TRBD2 as a possible D gene (6 bases). The V gene's germline CDR1 is SNHLY and CDR2 FYNGKV (reference sequence). The CDR3 is 14 residues long. Between the trimmed V and J ends, which lost 2 bases and 3 bases, there was a span of 11 bases. The sequenced part of the CDR3 DNA is TGTGCCAGCAGCTTAAATGGCTGGGGCTATGAACAGTAC. Amino acid sequence: CASSLNGWGYEQY. In full, the CDR3 is CASSLNGWGYEQYF.

A few counts support this clone. All gene names here are mouse names. Read sequence stops 1 residue before the CDR3 end, and the germline J gene provides the missing end. The rearrangement joins TRBV26 to TRBJ2-5, with 9 bases matching TRBD1. This CDR3 is built from 15 residues. The germline V gene encodes CDR1 KGHPV and CDR2 FQNQEV (reference sequence). V dropped 4 bases and J dropped 1; count of bases not matched to a gene: 3. Incomplete CDR3 DNA: TGTGCCAGCAGTCGGACAGGGGATGACCAAGACACCCAGTAC. It specifies CASSRTGDDQDTQY. The whole CDR3 sequence is CASSRTGDDQDTQYF.

This clone is categorized as medium-sized. Germline and genes here are mouse. The CDR3 end is not reached by the read, which stops 1 residue before it; the germline J gene fills it in. The V call is TRBV26, the J call TRBJ2-7; 7 positions match TRBD1. Germline lookup yields CDR1 KGHPV and CDR2 FQNQEV (reference sequence). V dropped 6 bases and J dropped 2; count of bases not matched to a gene: 4. The CDR3 runs to 13 residues. CDR3 DNA, as far as it was read: TGTGCCAGCAGCCGGGGACAGCCCTATGAACAGTAC. This translates into CASSRGQPYEQY. The entire CDR3 protein reads CASSRGQPYEQYF.

This clone was detected only once. Possible read error: a much larger clone is one base away. Any gene name here is a mouse gene name. The observed sequence ends 1 residue before the CDR3 terminus, with the missing tail filled in from the germline J gene. Other nucleotide sequences from this sample produce the same CDR3. The chain employs TRBV20 and TRBJ2-7, with D maybe TRBD2 (6 bases). The CDR3 has 14 residues. V dropped 0 bases and J dropped 0 bases, with 9 bases sitting between them. The germline gives CDR1 GFQATS, CDR2 STVNSAI. This CDR3 is CGARDWGSSYEQYF. The sequenced CDR3 bases are TGTGGTGCTAGGGACTGGGGTAGCTCCTATGAACAGTAC.

As concerns this clone: Gene names refer to mouse genes. CDR3 bases read: TGTGCCAGCAGCCCACAGGGAAACACAGAAGTCTTC. It yields the protein CASSPQGNTEVF. In full, the CDR3 reads CASSPQGNTEVFF. This chain connects TRBV3 to TRBJ1-1, with D perhaps TRBD1 (6 bases). The sequence runs out 1 residue before the end of the CDR3; the remainder is reconstructed from the germline J gene. V dropped 5 bases and J dropped 1 base, with 8 bases sitting between them. Germline CDR1 SNHLY, CDR2 FYNGKV (reference sequence). The CDR3 has 13 amino acids.

This clone was observed once. A much larger clone differs from this one at a single base, so this may be a read error. The listed genes are named as in mouse. The sequenced fragment ends 1 residue before the CDR3 boundary, so the rest is inferred from the germline J gene. The chain recombines TRBV24 with TRBJ1-4; 8 bases fit TRBD1. With V trimmed by 4 bases and J by 4 bases, 2 bases remained unmatched. This CDR3 is 14 amino acids long. Germline loops: CDR1 KGHTA, CDR2 FRNEEI. CDR3 bases read: TGTGCCAGCAGTCGGACAGGGATCAACGAAAGATTATTT. Protein: CASSRTGINERLF. The entire CDR3 sequence reads CASSRTGINERLFF.

A few counts support this clone. Each gene name is a mouse one. The read terminates 1 residue ahead of where the CDR3 ends, so the germline J gene completes it. The genes are TRBV26 and TRBJ2-3; D is uncertain. Germline loops: CDR1 KGHPV, CDR2 FQNQEV (reference sequence). The CDR3 is made up of 12 amino acids. Trimming removed 8 bases from V and 1 base from J, with 7 bases in between. The CDR3 DNA, read in part, is TGTGCCAGCGCCCGGGGTGCAGAAACGCTGTAT. This codes for CASARGAETLY. The complete CDR3 sequence is CASARGAETLYF.

This clone was picked up a small number of times. Gene names and germline match the mouse. Read sequence stops 1 residue before the CDR3 end, and the germline J gene provides the missing end. The gene calls are TRBV3 and TRBJ2-7; 10 bases are a match to TRBD1. The CDR3 is 14 residues long. Germline V gives CDR1 SNHLY, CDR2 FYNGKV (reference sequence). V shed 4 bases and J 7 bases; nucleotides not matched to a gene: 7. CDR3 DNA, as far as it was read: TGTGCCAGCAGCTCTCCGGGACAGGGGAGGGAACAGTAC. Protein: CASSSPGQGREQY. The entire CDR3 is CASSSPGQGREQYF.

A remark on this clone: The germline and genes are mouse ones. The CDR3 goes on 1 residue after the read ends, and that part is filled in from the germline J gene. The chain couples TRBV2 to TRBJ2-2, with 8 bases matching TRBD1. The CDR3 has 15 amino acids. CDR1 and CDR2 from the germline V gene are LGHNA and YSYQKL. The J segment lost 4 bases and the V segment lost 3 bases, leaving 4 bases of the junction unmatched. CDR3 bases read: TGTGCCAGCAGCCAGACAGGGGCGGCCACCGGGCAGCTCTAC. Protein sequence: CASSQTGAATGQLY. The whole CDR3 protein reads CASSQTGAATGQLYF.

This clone was found a few times. The genes are named according to mouse. Sequencing ends 1 residue short of the CDR3 end; the germline J gene provides the rest. The rearrangement joins TRBV3 to TRBJ2-1; tentatively, D is TRBD2 (5 bases). Germline values: CDR1 SNHLY, CDR2 FYNGKV (reference sequence). The V end was cut by 5 bases, the J end by 3 bases, with 8 bases between. There are 13 residues in the CDR3. This CDR3 is CASSPGFYAEQFF. The sequenced part of the CDR3 DNA is TGTGCCAGCAGCCCTGGGTTCTATGCTGAGCAGTTC.

In regard to this clone: Germline and genes here are mouse. The CDR3 end falls 1 residue outside the read, so it is completed with the germline J gene. The gene calls are TRBV13-1 and TRBJ2-2; 8 nucleotides align to TRBD1. CDR3 length: 16 amino acids. V shed 3 bases and J 5 bases; nucleotides not matched to a gene: 9. Germline CDR1 is NSHNY and CDR2 is SYGAGN. This CDR3 reads CASSGDRGRWTGQLYF. The sequenced part of the CDR3 DNA is TGTGCCAGCAGTGGCGACAGGGGAAGATGGACCGGGCAGCTCTAC.